The clone carrying this T cell receptor beta chain came up once. This sample was taken from a study of cytomegalovirus exposure and HLA in healthy donors. This PCR relied on a set of 60 Vbeta primers and 13 Jbeta primers. The assay was immunoSEQ multiplex PCR, and TCRdb's table has in-frame clones only and misses some. This table has around 130,000 clones, roughly 82% appearing once. The clonotype was recovered from a woman aged 18-35 years in good health and CMV-seropositive. Material: PBMCs.

CDR3 region: CASSEGLGGGASQETQYF. For the CDR3, the DNA is TGTGCCAGCAGTGAAGGGCTCGGCGGGGGGGCCAGTCAAGAGACCCAGTACTTC. The rearrangement uses TRBV6-1 and TRBJ2-5; 9 bases match TRBD2. V dropped 1 base and J dropped 2; count of bases not matched to a gene: 11. Germline V lookup: CDR1 MNHNS, CDR2 SASEGT. The CDR3 runs 18 residues.